The clone carrying this T cell receptor beta chain came up a few times. Its antigen is not known. The time point was: newly diagnosed GD, antithyroid drugs for less than 3 months. PBMC RNA was the source of the TCR library. V was pared by 7 bases and J by 6 bases, with 8 bases of the junction left unmatched. CDR3 length equals 14 residues. Germline V gene lookup returns CDR1 MNHNS and CDR2 SASEGT. Libraries of TCR beta came from iRepertoire HTBI primers plus Arm-PCR of CDR3 regions. TCRdb passed the multiplex PCR reads through MiXCR, listing each CDR3 protein once. The data hold 350,000 to 450,000 distinct CDR3 sequences, with under 15% observed a single time. The sample originates from a study of regulatory T cells in long-lasting Graves disease. General study results and limits: Persistent Graves' patients showed less TCR diversity than newly diagnosed ones.

The same data also went into a second study, on T cells in Graves' hyperthyroidism and ophthalmopathy. That study reports: Ophthalmopathy was predicted by the model a median of approximately six months ahead of onset.

The specimen comprised peripheral blood mononuclear cells (PBMCs), sampled at new diagnosis, from a patient treated with antithyroid drugs. The chain combines TRBV6-1 with TRBJ2-1; 8 nucleotides align to TRBD2. This TCR came from a woman aged 25 to 45 with Graves disease. CDR3 sequence: CASMAGGNLNEQFF. CDR3 DNA: TGTGCCAGCATGGCGGGAGGCAACCTCAATGAGCAGTTCTTC.